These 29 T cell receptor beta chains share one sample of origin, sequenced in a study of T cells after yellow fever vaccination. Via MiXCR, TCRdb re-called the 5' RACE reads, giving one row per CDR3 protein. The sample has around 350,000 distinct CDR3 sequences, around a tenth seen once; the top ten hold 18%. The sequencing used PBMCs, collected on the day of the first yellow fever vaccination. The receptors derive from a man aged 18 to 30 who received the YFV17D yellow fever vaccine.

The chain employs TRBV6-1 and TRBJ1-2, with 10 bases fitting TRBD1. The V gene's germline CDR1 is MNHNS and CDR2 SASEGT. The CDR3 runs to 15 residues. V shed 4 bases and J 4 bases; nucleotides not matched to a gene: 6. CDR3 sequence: CASSVGQGPFYGYTF. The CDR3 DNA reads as TGTGCCAGCAGTGTGGGACAGGGGCCTTTCTATGGCTACACCTTC.

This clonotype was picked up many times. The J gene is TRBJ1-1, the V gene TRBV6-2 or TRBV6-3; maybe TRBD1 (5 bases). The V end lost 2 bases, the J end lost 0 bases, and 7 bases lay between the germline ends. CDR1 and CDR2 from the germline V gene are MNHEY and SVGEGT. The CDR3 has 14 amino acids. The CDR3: CASSYKGMNTEAFF. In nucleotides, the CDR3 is TGTGCCAGCAGTTACAAGGGGATGAACACTGAAGCTTTCTTT.

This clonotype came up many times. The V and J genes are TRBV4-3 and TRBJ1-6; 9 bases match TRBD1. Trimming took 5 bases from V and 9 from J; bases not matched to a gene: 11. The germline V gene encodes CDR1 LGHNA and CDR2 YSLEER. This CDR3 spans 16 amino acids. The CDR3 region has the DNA TGCGCCAGCAGCTCAGCATTCCCGGGACAGGGTTCACCCCTCCACTTT. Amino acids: CASSSAFPGQGSPLHF.

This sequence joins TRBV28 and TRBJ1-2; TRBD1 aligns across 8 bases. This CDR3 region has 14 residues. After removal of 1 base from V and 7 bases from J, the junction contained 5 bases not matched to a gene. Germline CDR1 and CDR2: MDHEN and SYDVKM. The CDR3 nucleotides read TGTGCCAGCAGTTTATCAGGGGGCTTATTTGGCTACACCTTC. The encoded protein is CASSLSGGLFGYTF.

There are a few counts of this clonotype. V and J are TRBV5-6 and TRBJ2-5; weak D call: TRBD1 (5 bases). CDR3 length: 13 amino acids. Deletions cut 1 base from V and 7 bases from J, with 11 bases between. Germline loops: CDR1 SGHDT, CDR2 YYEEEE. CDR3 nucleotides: TGTGCCAGCAGCTTGCAGGGCTTGGGGACCCAGTACTTC. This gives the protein CASSLQGLGTQYF.

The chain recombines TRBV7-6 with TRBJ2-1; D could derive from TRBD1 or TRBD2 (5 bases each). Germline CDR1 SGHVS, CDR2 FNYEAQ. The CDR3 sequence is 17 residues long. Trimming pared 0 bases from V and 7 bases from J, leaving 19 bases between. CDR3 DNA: TGTGCCAGCAGCTTAGCGGCTAGCTCTTGGGGGTTAAATGAGCAGTTCTTC. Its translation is CASSLAASSWGLNEQFF.

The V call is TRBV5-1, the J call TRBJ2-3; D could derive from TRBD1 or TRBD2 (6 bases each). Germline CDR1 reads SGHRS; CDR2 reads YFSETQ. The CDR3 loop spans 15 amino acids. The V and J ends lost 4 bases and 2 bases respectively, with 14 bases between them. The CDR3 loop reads CASSGGTPNTDTQYF. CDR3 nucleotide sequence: TGCGCCAGCAGCGGCGGGACACCTAACACAGATACGCAGTATTTT.

The DNA for the CDR3 is TGTGCCAGCAGCTTACAAGGGTCGTATAGCAATCAGCCCCAGCATTTT. Translated, it gives CASSLQGSYSNQPQHF. The chain employs TRBV7-2 and TRBJ1-5; D remains ambiguous. The CDR3 consists of 16 residues. V was cut by 2 bases and J by 0 bases, with 11 bases left in between. Germline V gene sequence: CDR1 SGHTA, CDR2 FQGNSA.

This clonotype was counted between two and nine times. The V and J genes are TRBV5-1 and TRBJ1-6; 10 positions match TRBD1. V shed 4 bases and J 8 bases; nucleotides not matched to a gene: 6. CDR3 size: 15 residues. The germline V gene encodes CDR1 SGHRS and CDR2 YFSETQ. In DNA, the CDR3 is TGCGCCAGCAGCCTCGGGGGGACAGGGGATTCACCCCTCCACTTT. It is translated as CASSLGGTGDSPLHF. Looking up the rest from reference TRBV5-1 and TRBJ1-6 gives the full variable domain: KAGVTQTPRYLIKTRGQQVTLSCSPISGHRSVSWYQQTPGQGLQFLFEYFSETQRNKGNFPGRFSGRQFSNSRSEMNVSTLELGDSALYLCASSLGGTGDSPLHFGNGTRLTVT.

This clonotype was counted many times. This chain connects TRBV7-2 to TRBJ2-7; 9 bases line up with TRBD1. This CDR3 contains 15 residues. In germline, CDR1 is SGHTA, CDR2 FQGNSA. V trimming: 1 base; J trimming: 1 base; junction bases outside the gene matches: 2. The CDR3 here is CASSLVGQGSYEQYV. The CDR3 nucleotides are TGTGCCAGCAGCTTAGTCGGACAGGGGTCCTACGAGCAGTACGTC.

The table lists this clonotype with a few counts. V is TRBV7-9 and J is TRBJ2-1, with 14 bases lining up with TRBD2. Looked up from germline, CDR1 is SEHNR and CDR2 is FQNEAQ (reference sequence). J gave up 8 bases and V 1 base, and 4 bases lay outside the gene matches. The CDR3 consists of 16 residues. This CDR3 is CASSLGPGLAGDEQFF. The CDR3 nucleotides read TGTGCCAGCAGCTTAGGACCGGGACTAGCGGGGGATGAGCAGTTCTTC.

CDR3 protein: CATSDSRTGENEQFF. The CDR3 nucleotides are TGTGCCACCAGTGACTCAAGGACAGGGGAGAATGAGCAGTTCTTC. This sequence joins TRBV24-1 and TRBJ2-1; 9 bases match TRBD1. Germline CDR1 KGHDR, CDR2 SFDVKD. The CDR3 is 15 amino acids. V was clipped by 4 bases and J by 7 bases; unmatched bases: 7.

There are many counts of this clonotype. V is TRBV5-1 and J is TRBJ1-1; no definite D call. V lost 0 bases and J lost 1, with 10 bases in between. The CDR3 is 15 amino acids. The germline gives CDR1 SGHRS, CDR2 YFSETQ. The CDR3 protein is CASSLGETANTEAFF. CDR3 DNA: TGCGCCAGCAGCTTGGGGGAAACAGCGAACACTGAAGCTTTCTTT.

The CDR3 DNA reads as TGTGCCAGCAGCTTTAGGGCAATGGCACCCAATGACCTATACGAGCAGTACGTC. Its protein is CASSFRAMAPNDLYEQYV. The chain couples TRBV7-4 to TRBJ2-7; D gene uncertain. This CDR3 is 18 amino acids long. Germline CDR1 SGHVT, CDR2 SQSDAQ. Trimming took 3 bases from V and 4 from J, leaving 25 bases between them.

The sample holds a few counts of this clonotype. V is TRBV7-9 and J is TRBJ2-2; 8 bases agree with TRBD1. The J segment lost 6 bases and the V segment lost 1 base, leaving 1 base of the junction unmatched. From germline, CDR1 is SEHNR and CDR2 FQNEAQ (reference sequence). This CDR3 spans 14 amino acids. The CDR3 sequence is CASSLEDRAGELFF. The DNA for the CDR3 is TGTGCCAGCAGCTTAGAGGACAGGGCCGGGGAGCTGTTTTTT.

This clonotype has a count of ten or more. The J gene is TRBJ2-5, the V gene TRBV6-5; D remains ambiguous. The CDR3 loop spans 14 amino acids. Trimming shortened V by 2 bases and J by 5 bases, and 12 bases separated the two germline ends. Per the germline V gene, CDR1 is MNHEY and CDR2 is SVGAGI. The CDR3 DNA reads TGTGCCAGCAGTTACCTCCCTTCTGGGGAGACCCAGTACTTC. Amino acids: CASSYLPSGETQYF.

The CDR3 reads CASSGVGSSYNEQFF. In DNA form, the CDR3 reads TGTGCCAGCAGCGGCGTGGGAAGCTCCTACAATGAGCAGTTCTTC. This chain links TRBV11-2 with TRBJ2-1; D call uncertain. The CDR3 runs to 15 residues. The V and J ends lost 5 bases and 0 bases respectively, with 11 bases between them. Germline V lookup: CDR1 SGHAT, CDR2 FQNNGV. Full variable domain (rest looked up from reference TRBV11-2 and TRBJ2-1): EAGVAQSPRYKIIEKRQSVAFWCNPISGHATLYWYQQILGQGPKLLIQFQNNGVVDDSQLPKDRFSAERLKGVDSTLKIQPAKLEDSAVYLCASSGVGSSYNEQFFGPGTRLTVL.

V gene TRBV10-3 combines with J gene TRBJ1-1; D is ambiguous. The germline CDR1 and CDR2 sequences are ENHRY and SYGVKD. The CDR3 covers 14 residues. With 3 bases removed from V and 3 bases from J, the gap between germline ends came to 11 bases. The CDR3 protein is CAISEFGVHTEAFF. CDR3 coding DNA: TGTGCCATCAGTGAATTTGGGGTCCACACTGAAGCTTTCTTT.

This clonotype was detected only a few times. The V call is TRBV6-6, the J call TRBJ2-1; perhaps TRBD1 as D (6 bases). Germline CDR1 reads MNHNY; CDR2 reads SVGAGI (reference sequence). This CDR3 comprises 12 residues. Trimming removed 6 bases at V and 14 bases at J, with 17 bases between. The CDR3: CASSVQGRQKFF. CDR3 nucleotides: TGTGCCAGCAGCGTACAGGGTAGGCAAAAGTTCTTC.

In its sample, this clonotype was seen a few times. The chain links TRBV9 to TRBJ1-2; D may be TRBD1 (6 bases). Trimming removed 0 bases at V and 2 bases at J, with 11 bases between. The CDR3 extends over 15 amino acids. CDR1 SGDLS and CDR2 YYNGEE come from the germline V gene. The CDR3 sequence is CASSVEPGANYGYTF. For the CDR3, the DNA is TGTGCCAGCAGCGTAGAACCAGGGGCGAACTATGGCTACACCTTC. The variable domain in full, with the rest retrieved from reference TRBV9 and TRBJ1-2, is DSGVTQTPKHLITATGQRVTLRCSPRSGDLSVYWYQQSLDQGLQFLIQYYNGEERAKGNILERFSAQQFPDLHSELNLSSLELGDSALYFCASSVEPGANYGYTFGSGTRLTVV.

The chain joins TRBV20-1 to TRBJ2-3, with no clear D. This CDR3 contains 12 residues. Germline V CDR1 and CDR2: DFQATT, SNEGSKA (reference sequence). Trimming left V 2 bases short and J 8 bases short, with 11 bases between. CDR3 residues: CSARPTATTQYF. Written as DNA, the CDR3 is TGCAGTGCTAGACCTACGGCCACTACGCAGTATTTT.

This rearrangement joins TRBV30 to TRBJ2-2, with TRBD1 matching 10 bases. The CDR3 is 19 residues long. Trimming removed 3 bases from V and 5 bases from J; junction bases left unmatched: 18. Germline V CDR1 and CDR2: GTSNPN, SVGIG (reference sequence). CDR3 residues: CAWSPKGRQGARRTGELFF. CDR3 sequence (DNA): TGTGCCTGGAGCCCGAAGGGGCGACAGGGGGCTCGTAGGACCGGGGAGCTGTTTTTT.

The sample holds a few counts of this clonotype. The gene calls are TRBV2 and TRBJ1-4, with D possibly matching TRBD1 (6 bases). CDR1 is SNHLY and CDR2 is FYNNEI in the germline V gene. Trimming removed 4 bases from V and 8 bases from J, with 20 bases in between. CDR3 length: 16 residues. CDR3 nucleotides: TGTGCCAGCAGTGGCCCGAGGGGGGGCCTTAACGAAAAACTGTTTTTT. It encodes CASSGPRGGLNEKLFF.

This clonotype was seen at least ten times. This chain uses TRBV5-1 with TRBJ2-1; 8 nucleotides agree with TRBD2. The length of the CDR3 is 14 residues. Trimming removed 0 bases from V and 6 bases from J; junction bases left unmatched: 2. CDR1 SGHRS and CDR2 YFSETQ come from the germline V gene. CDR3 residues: CASSLAGTSNEQFF. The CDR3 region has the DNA TGCGCCAGCAGCTTGGCCGGGACTAGCAATGAGCAGTTCTTC.

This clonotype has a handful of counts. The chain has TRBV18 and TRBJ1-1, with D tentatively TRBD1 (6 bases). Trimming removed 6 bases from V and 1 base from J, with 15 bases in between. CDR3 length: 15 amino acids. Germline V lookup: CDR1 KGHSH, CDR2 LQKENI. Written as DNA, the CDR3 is TGTGCCAGCTCTCCGCCGGGACAACCGAACACTGAAGCTTTCTTT. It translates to CASSPPGQPNTEAFF.

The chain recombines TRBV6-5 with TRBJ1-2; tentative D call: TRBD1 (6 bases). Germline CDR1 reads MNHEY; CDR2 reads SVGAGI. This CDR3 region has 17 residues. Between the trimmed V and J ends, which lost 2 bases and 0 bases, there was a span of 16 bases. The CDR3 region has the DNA TGTGCCAGCAGTTACGGTTCGGGGTGGACAGCTAACTATGGCTACACCTTC. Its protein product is CASSYGSGWTANYGYTF.

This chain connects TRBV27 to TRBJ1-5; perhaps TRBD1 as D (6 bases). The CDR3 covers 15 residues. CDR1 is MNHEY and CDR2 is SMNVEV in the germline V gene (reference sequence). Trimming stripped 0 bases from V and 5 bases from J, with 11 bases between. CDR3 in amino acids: CASSLSTGTHQPQHF. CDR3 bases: TGTGCCAGCAGTTTATCGACAGGTACTCATCAGCCCCAGCATTTT.

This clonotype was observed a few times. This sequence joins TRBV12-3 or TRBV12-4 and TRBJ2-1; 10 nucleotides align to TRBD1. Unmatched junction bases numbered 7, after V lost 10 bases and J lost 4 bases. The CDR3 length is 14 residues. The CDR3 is CATEWDRGYNEQFF. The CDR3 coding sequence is TGTGCCACCGAGTGGGACAGGGGTTACAATGAGCAGTTCTTC.

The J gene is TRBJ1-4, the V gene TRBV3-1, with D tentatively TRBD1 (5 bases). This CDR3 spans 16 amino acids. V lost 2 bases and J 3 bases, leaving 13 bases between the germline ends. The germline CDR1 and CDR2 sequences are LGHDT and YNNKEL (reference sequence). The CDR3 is CASSQNQGMANEKLFF. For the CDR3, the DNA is TGTGCCAGCAGCCAAAACCAGGGTATGGCTAATGAAAAACTGTTTTTT.